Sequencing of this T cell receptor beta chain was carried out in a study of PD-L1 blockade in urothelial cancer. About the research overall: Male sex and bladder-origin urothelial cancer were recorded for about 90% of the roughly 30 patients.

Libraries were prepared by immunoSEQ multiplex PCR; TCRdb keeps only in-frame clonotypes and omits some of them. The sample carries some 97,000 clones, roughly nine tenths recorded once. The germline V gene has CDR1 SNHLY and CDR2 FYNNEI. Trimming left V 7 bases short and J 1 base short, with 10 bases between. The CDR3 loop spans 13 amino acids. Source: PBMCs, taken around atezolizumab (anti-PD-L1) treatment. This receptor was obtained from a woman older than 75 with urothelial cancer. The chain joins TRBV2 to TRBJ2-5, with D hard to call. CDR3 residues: CASTWRSQETQYF. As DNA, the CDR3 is TGTGCCAGCACGTGGCGGTCCCAAGAGACCCAGTACTTC.